This T cell receptor beta chain derives from a study of long-term antiretroviral therapy in people with HIV. Study-wide results and limits: Pre-ART clonal expansion yielded clones that dominated the repertoire at all time points.

Each sample contained about 0.95-11 million cryopreserved PBMC, thawed before DNA extraction. With survey level as its setting, the immunoSEQ assay was v3.0. TCRdb's table, derived via immunoSEQ multiplex PCR, lists solely in-frame clones and lacks some. In the table there are over 20,000 clones, about 86% of which are singletons. The V end lost 0 bases, the J end lost 2 bases, and 7 bases lay between the germline ends. The CDR3 length is 14 residues. Germline CDR1 is SGHTA and CDR2 is FQGNSA. Concerning this clone itself: Its antigen is unidentified.

The chain uses TRBV7-2 and TRBJ1-2; D ambiguous. The material was unsorted PBMCs, obtained 1.9 years after starting antiretroviral therapy. The source is a woman aged 25 to 39 with HIV. DNA for the CDR3: TGTGCCAGCAGCTTAGCGTTCCCCAACTATGGCTACACCTTC. As protein: CASSLAFPNYGYTF.